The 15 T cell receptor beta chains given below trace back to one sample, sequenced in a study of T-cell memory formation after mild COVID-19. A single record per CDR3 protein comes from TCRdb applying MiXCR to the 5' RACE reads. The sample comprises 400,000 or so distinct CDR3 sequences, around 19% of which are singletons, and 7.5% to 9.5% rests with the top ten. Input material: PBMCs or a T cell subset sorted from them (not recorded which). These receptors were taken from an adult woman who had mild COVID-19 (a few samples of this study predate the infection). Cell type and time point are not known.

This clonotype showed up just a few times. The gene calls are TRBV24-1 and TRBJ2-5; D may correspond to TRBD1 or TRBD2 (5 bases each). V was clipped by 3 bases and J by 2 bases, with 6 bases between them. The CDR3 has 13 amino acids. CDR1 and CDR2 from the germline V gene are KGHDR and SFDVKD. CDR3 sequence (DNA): TGTGCCACCAGTGATGGGGGACAAGAGACCCAGTACTTC. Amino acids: CATSDGGQETQYF.

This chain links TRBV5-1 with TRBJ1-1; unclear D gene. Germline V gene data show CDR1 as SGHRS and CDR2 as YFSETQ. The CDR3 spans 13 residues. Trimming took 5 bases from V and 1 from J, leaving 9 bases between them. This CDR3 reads CASSTQANTEAFF. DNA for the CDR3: TGCGCCAGCAGTACCCAGGCGAACACTGAAGCTTTCTTT.

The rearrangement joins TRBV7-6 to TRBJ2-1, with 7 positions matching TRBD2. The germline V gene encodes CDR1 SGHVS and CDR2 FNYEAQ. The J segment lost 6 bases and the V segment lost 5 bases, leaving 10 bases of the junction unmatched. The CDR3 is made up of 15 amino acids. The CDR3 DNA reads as TGTGCCAGCAGCGTGACTAGCACGGGGGGCAATGAGCAGTTCTTC. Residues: CASSVTSTGGNEQFF.

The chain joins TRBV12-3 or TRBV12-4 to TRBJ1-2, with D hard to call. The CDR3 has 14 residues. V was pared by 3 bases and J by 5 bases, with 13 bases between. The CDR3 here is CASSLSDSTYGYTF. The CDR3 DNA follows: TGTGCCAGCAGTTTGTCAGACTCTACTTATGGCTACACCTTC.

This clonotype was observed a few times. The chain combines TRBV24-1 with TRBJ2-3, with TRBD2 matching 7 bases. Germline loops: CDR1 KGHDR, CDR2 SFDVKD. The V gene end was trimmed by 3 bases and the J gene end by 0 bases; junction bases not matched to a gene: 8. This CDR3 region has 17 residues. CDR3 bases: TGTGCCACCAGTGATCACCTTACTAGCGCCAGCACAGATACGCAGTATTTT. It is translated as CATSDHLTSASTDTQYF.

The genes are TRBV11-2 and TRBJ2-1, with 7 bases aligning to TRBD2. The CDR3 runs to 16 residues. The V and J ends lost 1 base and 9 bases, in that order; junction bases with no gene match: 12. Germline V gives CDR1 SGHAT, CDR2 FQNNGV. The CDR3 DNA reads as TGTGCCAGCAGCTTAGGGGGCGGCGGGAGCCGGGGTGAGCAGTTCTTC. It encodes CASSLGGGGSRGEQFF.

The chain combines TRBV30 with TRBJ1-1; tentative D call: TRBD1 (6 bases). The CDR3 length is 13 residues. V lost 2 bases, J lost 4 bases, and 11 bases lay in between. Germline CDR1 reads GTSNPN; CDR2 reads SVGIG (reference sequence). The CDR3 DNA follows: TGTGCCTGGAGTAGGGGGGACTTCACTGAAGCTTTCTTT. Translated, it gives CAWSRGDFTEAFF.

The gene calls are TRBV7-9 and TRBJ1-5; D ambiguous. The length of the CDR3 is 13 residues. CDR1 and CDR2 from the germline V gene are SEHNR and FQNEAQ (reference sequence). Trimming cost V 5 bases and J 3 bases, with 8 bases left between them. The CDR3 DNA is TGTGCCAGCAGCGCCGGGGACAATCAGCCCCAGCATTTT. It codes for CASSAGDNQPQHF.

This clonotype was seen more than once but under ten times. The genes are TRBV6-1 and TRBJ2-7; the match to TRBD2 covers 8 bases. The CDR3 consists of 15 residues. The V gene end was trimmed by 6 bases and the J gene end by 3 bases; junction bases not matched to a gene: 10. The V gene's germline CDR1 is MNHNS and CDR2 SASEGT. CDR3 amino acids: CASSDPLAEGYEQYF. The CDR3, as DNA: TGTGCCAGCAGCGACCCACTAGCGGAGGGCTACGAGCAGTACTTC.

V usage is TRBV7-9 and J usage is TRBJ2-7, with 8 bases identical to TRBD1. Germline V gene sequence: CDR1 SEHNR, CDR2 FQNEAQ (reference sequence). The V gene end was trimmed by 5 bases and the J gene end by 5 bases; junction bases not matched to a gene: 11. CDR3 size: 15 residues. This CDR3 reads CASSTTPWDRNEQYF. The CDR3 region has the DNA TGTGCCAGCAGCACAACCCCCTGGGACAGGAACGAGCAGTACTTC.

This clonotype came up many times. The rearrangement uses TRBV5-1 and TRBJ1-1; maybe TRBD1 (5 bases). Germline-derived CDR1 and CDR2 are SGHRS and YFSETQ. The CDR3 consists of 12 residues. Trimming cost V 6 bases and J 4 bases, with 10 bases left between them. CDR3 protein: CASTTGGTEAFF. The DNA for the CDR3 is TGCGCCAGCACCACGGGGGGCACTGAAGCTTTCTTT.

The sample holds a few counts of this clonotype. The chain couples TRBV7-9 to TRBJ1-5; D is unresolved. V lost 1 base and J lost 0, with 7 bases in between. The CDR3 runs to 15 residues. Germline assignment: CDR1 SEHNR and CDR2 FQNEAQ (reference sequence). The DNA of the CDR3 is TGTGCCAGCAGCTTAGGTCAGACTAGCAATCAGCCCCAGCATTTT. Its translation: CASSLGQTSNQPQHF.

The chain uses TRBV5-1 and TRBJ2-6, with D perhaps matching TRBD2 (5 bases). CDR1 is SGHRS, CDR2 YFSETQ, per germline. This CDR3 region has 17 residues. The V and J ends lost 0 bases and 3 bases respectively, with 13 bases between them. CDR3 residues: CASSLEEVSYGANVLTF. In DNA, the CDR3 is TGCGCCAGCAGCTTGGAGGAGGTCTCCTATGGGGCCAACGTCCTGACTTTC.

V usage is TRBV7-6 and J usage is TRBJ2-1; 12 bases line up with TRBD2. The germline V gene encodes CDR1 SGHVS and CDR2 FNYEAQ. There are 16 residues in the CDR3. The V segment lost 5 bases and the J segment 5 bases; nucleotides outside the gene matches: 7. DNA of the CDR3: TGTGCCAGCAGCCAGACCTGGACTAGCGGGGACAATGAGCAGTTCTTC. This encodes CASSQTWTSGDNEQFF.

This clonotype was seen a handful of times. The CDR3 loop is CSARDGASGWETGELFF. Here the CDR3 DNA reads TGCAGTGCTAGAGATGGGGCTAGCGGGTGGGAAACCGGGGAGCTGTTTTTT. The chain recombines TRBV20-1 with TRBJ2-2, with 8 bases aligning to TRBD2. CDR1 DFQATT and CDR2 SNEGSKA come from the germline V gene (reference sequence). This CDR3 has 17 residues. The ends lost 0 bases at V and 5 bases at J; junction bases unmatched: 11.